The 15 T cell receptor beta chains listed next were all sequenced from one sample in a study of blood T cell repertoires in COVID-19. Here immunoSEQ multiplex PCR was the method, and the copy in TCRdb shows in-frame clones only, minus some. Of about 320,000 clones listed, about 87% were seen once; the top ten hold approximately 1.6%. Sequenced: peripheral blood. Receptors originate from a woman aged 30 to 39 with COVID-19, enrolled during active disease.

This chain uses TRBV6-5 with TRBJ1-1, with unresolved D. The CDR3 is made up of 14 amino acids. The V and J ends lost 2 bases and 1 base respectively, with 8 bases between them. Germline V gene data show CDR1 as MNHEY and CDR2 as SVGAGI. The CDR3 coding sequence is TGTGCCAGCAGTTACGGCAGACAGAACACTGAAGCTTTCTTT. This encodes CASSYGRQNTEAFF.

The chain uses TRBV3-1 (or the pseudogene TRBV3-2) and TRBJ1-3; D is unclear. Trimming took 10 bases from V and 0 from J, leaving 16 bases between them. The CDR3 runs to 15 residues. CDR1 is LGHDT, CDR2 YNNKEL, per germline (reference sequence). CDR3 coding DNA: TGTGCCACCGGTTTGAGGTTAGCCTCTGGAAACACCATATATTTT. Protein: CATGLRLASGNTIYF.

The V call is TRBV29-1, the J call TRBJ2-5, with D possibly matching TRBD1 (7 bases). The CDR3 is 17 residues long. Germline CDR1 is SQVTM and CDR2 is ANQGSEA. With 7 bases removed from V and 0 bases from J, the gap between germline ends came to 24 bases. The CDR3 is CSAETRVAGGYQETQYF. The CDR3 bases are TGCAGCGCCGAAACACGGGTGGCAGGGGGGTACCAAGAGACCCAGTACTTC.

The V and J genes are TRBV3-1 (or the pseudogene TRBV3-2) and TRBJ1-2; D gene ambiguous. V lost 1 base, J lost 2 bases, and 8 bases lay in between. Looked up from germline, CDR1 is LGHDT and CDR2 is YNNKEL (reference sequence). The CDR3 sequence is 14 residues long. The CDR3, as DNA: TGTGCCAGCAGCCAAGGGCAGTCCAACTATGGCTACACCTTC. This encodes CASSQGQSNYGYTF.

The CDR3: CASSLRFKNTEAFF. The CDR3 DNA sequence: TGTGCCAGCAGTTTACGGTTCAAGAACACTGAAGCTTTCTTT. J is TRBJ1-1 and V is TRBV28; no clear D gene. The germline CDR1 and CDR2 sequences are MDHEN and SYDVKM. CDR3 size: 14 residues. Trimming stripped 2 bases from V and 1 base from J, with 8 bases between.

V and J are TRBV7-2 and TRBJ1-3, with D maybe TRBD1 (6 bases). CDR1 and CDR2 (germline): SGHTA, FQGNSA. This CDR3 has 15 amino acids. V lost 3 bases and J 0 bases, leaving 9 bases between the germline ends. The CDR3 DNA reads TGTGCCAGCAGCTTTGGGGGGGCCTCTGGAAACACCATATATTTT. Translating it yields CASSFGGASGNTIYF. Based on the CDR3 plus reference TRBV7-2 and TRBJ1-3, the full variable domain is GAGVSQSPSNKVTEKGKDVELRCDPISGHTALYWYRQSLGQGLEFLIYFQGNSAPDKSGLPSDRFSAERTGGSVSTLTIQRTQQEDSAVYLCASSFGGASGNTIYFGEGSWLTVV.

The rearrangement joins TRBV2 to TRBJ1-5, with D tentatively TRBD1 (6 bases). V was shortened by 6 bases and J by 6 bases, with 12 bases between the two germline ends. The CDR3 is 13 residues long. Germline CDR1 reads SNHLY; CDR2 reads FYNNEI. As DNA, the CDR3 is TGTGCCAGCAGCGCTTTACAGGGTCAGCCCCAGCATTTT. Its protein product is CASSALQGQPQHF. The full variable domain, in which reference TRBV2 and TRBJ1-5 provide the parts outside the CDR3, is EPEVTQTPSHQVTQMGQEVILRCVPISNHLYFYWYRQILGQKVEFLVSFYNNEISEKSEIFDDQFSVERPDGSNFTLKIRSTKLEDSAMYFCASSALQGQPQHFGDGTRLSIL.

This rearrangement joins TRBV13 to TRBJ2-3, with 11 bases that match TRBD1. V lost 6 bases to trimming and J lost 2 bases; unmatched junction nucleotides: 7. The CDR3 extends over 16 amino acids. Germline CDR1 is PRHDT and CDR2 is FYEKMQ (reference sequence). CDR3 protein: CASSTGTGGNTDTQYF. The CDR3 nucleotides read TGTGCCAGCAGTACCGGGACAGGGGGGAACACAGATACGCAGTATTTT. The whole variable domain, filled in from reference TRBV13 and TRBJ2-3, reads AAGVIQSPRHLIKEKRETATLKCYPIPRHDTVYWYQQGPGQDPQFLISFYEKMQSDKGSIPDRFSAQQFSDYHSELNMSSLELGDSALYFCASSTGTGGNTDTQYFGPGTRLTVL.

The chain has TRBV19 and TRBJ2-3, with D unclear. This CDR3 has 16 amino acids. V lost 5 bases and J 2 bases, leaving 17 bases between the germline ends. Germline V CDR1 and CDR2: LNHDA, SQIVND (reference sequence). Written as DNA, the CDR3 is TGTGCCAGTAGTCCAGCTGCCTTCACAGTCACAGATACGCAGTATTTT. It yields the protein CASSPAAFTVTDTQYF.

V gene TRBV6-5 combines with J gene TRBJ1-4, with 9 bases aligning to TRBD1. Trimming at V came to 2 bases and at J to 12 bases, leaving 7 bases not matched to a gene. In germline, CDR1 is MNHEY, CDR2 SVGAGI. The CDR3 sequence is 14 residues long. The CDR3 reads CASSYEVGQGQLFF. The CDR3 DNA reads TGTGCCAGCAGTTACGAGGTGGGACAGGGACAACTGTTTTTT.

The chain joins TRBV3-1 (or the pseudogene TRBV3-2) to TRBJ2-3, with TRBD2 matching 9 bases. Germline values: CDR1 LGHDT, CDR2 YNNKEL (reference sequence). The CDR3 has 16 amino acids. V was pared by 5 bases and J by 0 bases, with 6 bases of the junction left unmatched. The chain's CDR3 is CASSYRAGGSTDTQYF. The CDR3 nucleotides read TGTGCCAGCAGCTATCGAGCGGGGGGAAGCACAGATACGCAGTATTTT.

This sequence joins TRBV5-1 and TRBJ2-1, with a possible D match to TRBD2 (5 bases). V lost 3 bases, J lost 7 bases, and 14 bases lay in between. This CDR3 contains 14 residues. From germline, CDR1 is SGHRS and CDR2 YFSETQ. The CDR3 DNA is TGCGCCAGCAGCTCCACGGACTCTGATAATGAGCAGTTCTTC. Its protein is CASSSTDSDNEQFF.

The CDR3 reads CASSPPAGAGYTF. For the CDR3, the DNA is TGTGCCAGCTCACCACCTGCAGGGGCCGGCTACACCTTC. The V and J genes are TRBV18 and TRBJ1-2, with TRBD1 as a possible D gene (6 bases). The CDR3 extends over 13 amino acids. CDR1 is KGHSH, CDR2 LQKENI, per germline. V lost 0 bases and J 8 bases, leaving 10 bases between the germline ends.

The V call is TRBV19, the J call TRBJ2-1, with 12 positions matching TRBD2. V lost 5 bases to trimming and J lost 5 bases; unmatched junction nucleotides: 4. Per germline, CDR1 LNHDA and CDR2 SQIVND (reference sequence). This CDR3 spans 15 amino acids. The CDR3 nucleotides are TGTGCCAGTAGTTCACTAGCGGGGGGACACAATGAGCAGTTCTTC. Translated: CASSSLAGGHNEQFF. Full variable domain (rest looked up from reference TRBV19 and TRBJ2-1): DGGITQSPKYLFRKEGQNVTLSCEQNLNHDAMYWYRQDPGQGLRLIYYSQIVNDFQKGDIAEGYSVSREKKESFPLTVTSAQKNPTAFYLCASSSLAGGHNEQFFGPGTRLTVL.

The J gene is TRBJ1-1, the V gene TRBV10-3; 7 bases line up with TRBD1. With 6 bases clipped from V and 3 bases from J, the junction kept 7 bases outside the gene matches. Germline V lookup: CDR1 ENHRY, CDR2 SYGVKD. The CDR3 contains 14 residues. Here the CDR3 DNA reads TGTGCCATCAGCCGAGCAGGGGGTGACACTGAAGCTTTCTTT. Its translation: CAISRAGGDTEAFF.